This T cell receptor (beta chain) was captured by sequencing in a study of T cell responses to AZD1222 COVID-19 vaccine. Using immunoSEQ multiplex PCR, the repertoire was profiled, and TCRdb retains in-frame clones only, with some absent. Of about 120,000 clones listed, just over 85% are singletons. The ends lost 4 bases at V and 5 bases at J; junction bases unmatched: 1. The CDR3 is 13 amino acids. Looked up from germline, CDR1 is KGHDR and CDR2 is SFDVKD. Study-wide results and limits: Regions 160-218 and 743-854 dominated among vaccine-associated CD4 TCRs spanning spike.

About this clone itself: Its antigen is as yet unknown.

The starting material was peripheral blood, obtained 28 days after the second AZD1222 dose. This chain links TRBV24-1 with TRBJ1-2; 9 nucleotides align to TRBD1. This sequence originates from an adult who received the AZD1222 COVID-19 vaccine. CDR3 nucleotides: TGTGCCACCAGTGAAGGGACAGGGTATGGCTACACCTTC. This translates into CATSEGTGYGYTF.